This TCR beta chain was sequenced for a study of chemoradiotherapy in HPV16-positive cancers. Findings and limits, study-wide: During treatment, candidate HPV-specific clones and E7-related motifs expanded in tumor.

Only in-frame clones appear in the TCRdb table, and some are missing; sequencing was by immunoSEQ multiplex PCR. The table has fewer than 40,000 clones, around 80% seen once. Losses at the gene ends were 7 bases for V and 4 bases for J; bases not matched to a gene: 7. The V gene's germline CDR1 is MNHNS and CDR2 SASEGT. The CDR3 is 13 amino acids. Comment on this clone: Its target is not known.

The origin of this receptor is a human donor with HPV-associated anogenital cancer. J is TRBJ2-7 and V is TRBV6-1; 7 nucleotides align to TRBD1. This specimen was blood, taken from a patient who underwent chemoradiotherapy. CDR3 in DNA: TGTGCCAGCAACACAGGGGAACGGTACGAGCAGTACTTC. Encoded protein: CASNTGERYEQYF.